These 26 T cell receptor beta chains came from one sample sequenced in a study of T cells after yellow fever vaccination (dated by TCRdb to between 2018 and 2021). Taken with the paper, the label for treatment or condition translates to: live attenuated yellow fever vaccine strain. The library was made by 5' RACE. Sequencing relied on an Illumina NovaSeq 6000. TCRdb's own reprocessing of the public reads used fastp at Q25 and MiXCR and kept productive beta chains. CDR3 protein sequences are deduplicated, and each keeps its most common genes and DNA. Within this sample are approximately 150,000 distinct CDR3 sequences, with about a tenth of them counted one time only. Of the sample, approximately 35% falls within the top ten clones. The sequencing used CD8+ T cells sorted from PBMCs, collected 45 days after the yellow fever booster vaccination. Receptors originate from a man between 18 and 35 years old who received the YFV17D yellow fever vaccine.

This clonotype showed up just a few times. The chain's CDR3 is CASSIDRVNEQYV. For the CDR3, the DNA is TGTGCCAGCAGCATAGACAGGGTTAACGAGCAGTACGTC. V is TRBV6-2 or TRBV6-3 and J is TRBJ2-7; 7 bases are a match to TRBD1. The CDR3 totals 13 residues. CDR1 is MNHEY and CDR2 is SVGEGT in the germline V gene. V was pared by 6 bases and J by 5 bases, with 7 bases of the junction left unmatched.

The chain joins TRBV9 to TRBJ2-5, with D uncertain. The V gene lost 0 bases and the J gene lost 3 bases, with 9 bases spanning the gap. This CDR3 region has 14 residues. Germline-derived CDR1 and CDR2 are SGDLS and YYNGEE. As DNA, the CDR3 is TGTGCCAGCAGCGTAGGGGCGTTGGAAGAGACCCAGTACTTC. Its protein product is CASSVGALEETQYF.

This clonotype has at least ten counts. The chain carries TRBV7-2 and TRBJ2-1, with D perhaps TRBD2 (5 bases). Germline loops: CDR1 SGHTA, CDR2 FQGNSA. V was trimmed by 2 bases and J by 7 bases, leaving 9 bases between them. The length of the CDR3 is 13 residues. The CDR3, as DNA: TGTGCCAGCAGCTTATATCCGGGGAATGAGCAGTTCTTC. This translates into CASSLYPGNEQFF.

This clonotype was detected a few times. CDR3 sequence (DNA): TGTGCCAGCAGCTTAAGCGGGACTAGCGGTAATGAGCAGTTCTTC. It specifies CASSLSGTSGNEQFF. The gene calls are TRBV7-3 and TRBJ2-1; 11 bases match TRBD2. The CDR3 spans 15 residues. Per germline, CDR1 SGHTA and CDR2 FQGTGA. V was pared by 1 base and J by 7 bases, with 3 bases of the junction left unmatched.

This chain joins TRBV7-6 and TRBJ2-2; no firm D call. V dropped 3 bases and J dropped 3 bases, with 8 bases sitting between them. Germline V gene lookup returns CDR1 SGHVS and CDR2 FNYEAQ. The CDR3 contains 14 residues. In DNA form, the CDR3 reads TGTGCCAGCAGCTTCGTCAGAGACACCGGGGAGCTGTTTTTT. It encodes CASSFVRDTGELFF.

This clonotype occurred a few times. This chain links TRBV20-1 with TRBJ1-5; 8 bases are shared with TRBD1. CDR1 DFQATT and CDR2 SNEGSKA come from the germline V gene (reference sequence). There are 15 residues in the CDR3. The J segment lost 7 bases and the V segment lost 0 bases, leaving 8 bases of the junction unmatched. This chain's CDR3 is CSARDLGTGGQPQHF. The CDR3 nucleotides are TGCAGTGCTAGAGATCTGGGGACAGGCGGGCAGCCCCAGCATTTT.

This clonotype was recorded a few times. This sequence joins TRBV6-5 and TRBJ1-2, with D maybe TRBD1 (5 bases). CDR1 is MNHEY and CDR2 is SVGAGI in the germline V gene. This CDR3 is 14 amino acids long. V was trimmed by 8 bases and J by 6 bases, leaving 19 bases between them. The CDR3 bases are TGTGCCAGCCGTACCTCGGGAGGGGTTAATGGCTACACCTTC. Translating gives CASRTSGGVNGYTF.

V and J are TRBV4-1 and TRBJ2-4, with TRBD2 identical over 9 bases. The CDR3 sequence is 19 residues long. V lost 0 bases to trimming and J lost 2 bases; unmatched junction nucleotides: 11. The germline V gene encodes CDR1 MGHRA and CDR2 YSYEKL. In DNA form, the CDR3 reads TGCGCCAGCAGCCAAGATCAAAGCGGGGGGACTACGACCAAAAACATTCAGTACTTC. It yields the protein CASSQDQSGGTTTKNIQYF.

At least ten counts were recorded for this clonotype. The CDR3 DNA reads as TGTGCCAGCAGTCCTCGGACAGGAATGAATCAGCCCCAGCATTTT. Protein: CASSPRTGMNQPQHF. The J gene is TRBJ1-5, the V gene TRBV27; 7 bases are a match to TRBD1. Trimming cost V 5 bases and J 4 bases; bases outside gene matches: 8. CDR3 length equals 15 residues. Germline V gene sequence: CDR1 MNHEY, CDR2 SMNVEV (reference sequence).

DNA of the CDR3: TGCGCCAGCAGCCCTAGACCGGGGCCCACTGAAGCTTTCTTT. This gives the protein CASSPRPGPTEAFF. The V and J genes are TRBV5-1 and TRBJ1-1; a possible D gene is TRBD1 (5 bases). Trimming took 4 bases from V and 4 from J, leaving 14 bases between them. Germline lookup yields CDR1 SGHRS and CDR2 YFSETQ. This CDR3 spans 14 amino acids.

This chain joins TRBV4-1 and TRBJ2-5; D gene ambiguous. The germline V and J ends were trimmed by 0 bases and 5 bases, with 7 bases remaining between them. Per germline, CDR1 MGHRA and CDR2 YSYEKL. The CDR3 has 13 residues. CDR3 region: CASSQEENETQYF. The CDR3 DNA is TGCGCCAGCAGCCAAGAGGAGAACGAGACCCAGTACTTC.

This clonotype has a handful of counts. The CDR3 protein is CSVEWRGAGETQYF. In DNA form, the CDR3 reads TGCAGCGTTGAGTGGCGGGGGGCCGGGGAGACCCAGTACTTC. The V call is TRBV29-1, the J call TRBJ2-5; 8 bases fit TRBD2. Germline V gives CDR1 SQVTM, CDR2 ANQGSEA. With V trimmed by 3 bases and J by 5 bases, 8 bases remained unmatched. The CDR3 sequence is 14 residues long.

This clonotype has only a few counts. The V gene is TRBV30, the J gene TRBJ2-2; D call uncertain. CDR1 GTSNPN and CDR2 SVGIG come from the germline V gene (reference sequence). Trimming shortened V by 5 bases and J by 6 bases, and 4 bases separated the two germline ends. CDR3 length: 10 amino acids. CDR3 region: CAWGAGELFF. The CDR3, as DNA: TGTGCCTGGGGGGCCGGGGAGCTGTTTTTT.

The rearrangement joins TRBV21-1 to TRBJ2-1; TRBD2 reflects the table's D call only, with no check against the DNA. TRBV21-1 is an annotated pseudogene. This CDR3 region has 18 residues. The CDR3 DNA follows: TGTGCCAGCAGCAAAGAGCCGGGGCCCACCTTCTCCTACAATGAGCAGTTCTTC. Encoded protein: CASSKEPGPTFSYNEQFF.

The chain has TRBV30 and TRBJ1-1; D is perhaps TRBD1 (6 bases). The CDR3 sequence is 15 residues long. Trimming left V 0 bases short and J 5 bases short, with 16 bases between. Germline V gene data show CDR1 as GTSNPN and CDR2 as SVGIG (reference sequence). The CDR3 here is CAWSVGRTERTEAFF. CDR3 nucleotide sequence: TGTGCCTGGAGTGTCGGAAGGACAGAAAGGACTGAAGCTTTCTTT.

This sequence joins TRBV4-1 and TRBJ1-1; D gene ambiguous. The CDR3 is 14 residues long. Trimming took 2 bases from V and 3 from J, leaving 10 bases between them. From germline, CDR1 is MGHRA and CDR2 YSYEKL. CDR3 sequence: CASSQQGYYTEAFF. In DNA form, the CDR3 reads TGCGCCAGCAGCCAACAAGGGTATTACACTGAAGCTTTCTTT.

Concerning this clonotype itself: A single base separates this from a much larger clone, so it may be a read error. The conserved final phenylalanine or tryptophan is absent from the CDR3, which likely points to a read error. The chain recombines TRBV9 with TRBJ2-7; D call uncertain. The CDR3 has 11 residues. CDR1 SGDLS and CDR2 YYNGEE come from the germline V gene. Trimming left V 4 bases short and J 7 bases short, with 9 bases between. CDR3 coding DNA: TGTGCCAGCAGCTCCGGGCGGGAGCAGTACTCC. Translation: CASSSGREQYS.

CDR3 DNA: TGCGCCAGCAGCTTGAGTCTAGCGGGGGACACCGGGGAGCTGTTTTTT. Residues: CASSLSLAGDTGELFF. The chain recombines TRBV5-1 with TRBJ2-2; 10 bases match TRBD2. In germline, CDR1 is SGHRS, CDR2 YFSETQ. The J segment lost 3 bases and the V segment lost 1 base, leaving 3 bases of the junction unmatched. This CDR3 has 16 amino acids.

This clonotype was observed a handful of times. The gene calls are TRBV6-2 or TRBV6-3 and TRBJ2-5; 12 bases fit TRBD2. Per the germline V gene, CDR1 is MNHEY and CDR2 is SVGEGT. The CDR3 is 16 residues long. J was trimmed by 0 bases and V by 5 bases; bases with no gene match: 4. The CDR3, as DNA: TGTGCCAGCAGTAAGGGGACTAGCGGGTACCAAGAGACCCAGTACTTC. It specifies CASSKGTSGYQETQYF.

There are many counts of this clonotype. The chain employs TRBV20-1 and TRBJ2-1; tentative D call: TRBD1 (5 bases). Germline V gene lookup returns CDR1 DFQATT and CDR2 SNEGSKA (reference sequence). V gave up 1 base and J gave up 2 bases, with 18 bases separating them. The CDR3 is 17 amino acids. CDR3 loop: CSARVAGFEGPYNEQFF. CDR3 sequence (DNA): TGCAGTGCTAGAGTTGCAGGGTTCGAAGGTCCCTACAATGAGCAGTTCTTC.

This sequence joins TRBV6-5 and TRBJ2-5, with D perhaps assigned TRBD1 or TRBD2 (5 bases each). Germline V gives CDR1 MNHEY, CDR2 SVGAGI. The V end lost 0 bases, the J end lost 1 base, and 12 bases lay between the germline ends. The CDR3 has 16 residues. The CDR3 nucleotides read TGTGCCAGCAGTTACTCGTTTCCAGGGAGCCAAGAGACCCAGTACTTC. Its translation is CASSYSFPGSQETQYF.

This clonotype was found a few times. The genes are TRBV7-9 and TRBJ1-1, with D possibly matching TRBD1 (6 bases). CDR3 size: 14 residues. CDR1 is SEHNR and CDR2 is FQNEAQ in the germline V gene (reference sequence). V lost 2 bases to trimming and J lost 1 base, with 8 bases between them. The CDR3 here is CASSLQGQNTEAFF. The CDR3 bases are TGTGCCAGCAGCTTACAGGGGCAGAACACTGAAGCTTTCTTT.

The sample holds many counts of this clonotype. The CDR3 coding sequence is TGTGCGCTTGGGGGGATCACAGATACGCAGTATTTT. It translates to CALGGITDTQYF. The J gene is TRBJ2-3, the V gene TRBV7-2, with D perhaps matching TRBD2 (6 bases). CDR3 length equals 12 residues. Per germline, CDR1 SGHTA and CDR2 FQGNSA.

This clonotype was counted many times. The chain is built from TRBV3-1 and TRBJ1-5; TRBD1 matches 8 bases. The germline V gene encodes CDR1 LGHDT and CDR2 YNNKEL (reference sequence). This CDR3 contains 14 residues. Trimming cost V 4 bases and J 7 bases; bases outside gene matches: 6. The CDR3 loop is CASSRTGGGQPQHF. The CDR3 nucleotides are TGTGCCAGCAGCCGTACAGGGGGAGGCCAGCCCCAGCATTTT.

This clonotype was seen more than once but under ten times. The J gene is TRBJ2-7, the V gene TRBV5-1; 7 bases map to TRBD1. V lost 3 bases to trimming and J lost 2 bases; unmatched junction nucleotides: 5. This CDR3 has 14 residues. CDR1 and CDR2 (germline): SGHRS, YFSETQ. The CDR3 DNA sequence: TGCGCCAGCAGCTACCGGGACAGAGCCTACGAGCAGTACTTC. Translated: CASSYRDRAYEQYF.

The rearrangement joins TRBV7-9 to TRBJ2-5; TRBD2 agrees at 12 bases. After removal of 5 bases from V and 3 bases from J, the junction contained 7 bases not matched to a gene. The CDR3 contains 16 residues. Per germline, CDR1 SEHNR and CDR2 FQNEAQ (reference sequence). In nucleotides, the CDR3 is TGTGCCAGCAGCCAGACTAGCGGGGGAGAGAAAGAGACCCAGTACTTC. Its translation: CASSQTSGGEKETQYF.